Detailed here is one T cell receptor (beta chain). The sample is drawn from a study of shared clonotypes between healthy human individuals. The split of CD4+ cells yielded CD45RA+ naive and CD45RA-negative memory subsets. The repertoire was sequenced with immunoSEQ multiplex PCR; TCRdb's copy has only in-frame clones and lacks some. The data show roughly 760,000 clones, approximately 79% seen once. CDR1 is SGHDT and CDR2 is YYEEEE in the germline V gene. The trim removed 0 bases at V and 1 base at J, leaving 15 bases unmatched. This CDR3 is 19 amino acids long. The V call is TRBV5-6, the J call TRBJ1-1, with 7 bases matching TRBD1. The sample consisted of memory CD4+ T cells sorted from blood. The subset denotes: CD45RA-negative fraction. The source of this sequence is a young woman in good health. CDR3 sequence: CASSLARYRGPRENTEAFF. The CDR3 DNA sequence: TGTGCCAGCAGCTTGGCCCGTTATAGGGGGCCAAGGGAGAACACTGAAGCTTTCTTT.